This passage covers 21 T cell receptor beta chains from one sample sequenced in a study of brain T cells in children with intractable seizures. Clones were read by immunoSEQ multiplex PCR, and TCRdb kept only the in-frame ones, dropping some. Of under 400,000 clones in the sample, roughly 93% were seen once. Sample time point: blood from clinic visit 5 months post-surgery; TSC patient then seizure free. The source was peripheral blood, collected less than 6 months after surgery. The source is a boy under three years old with tuberous sclerosis and intractable seizures.

The rearrangement uses TRBV9 and TRBJ1-6, with D perhaps matching TRBD1 (6 bases). The CDR3 runs to 15 residues. V dropped 4 bases and J dropped 6 bases, with 14 bases sitting between them. Germline V lookup: CDR1 SGDLS, CDR2 YYNGEE. DNA for the CDR3: TGTGCCAGCAGCACGTCAGGGGAACGTAATTCACCCCTCCACTTT. Its protein is CASSTSGERNSPLHF.

The genes are TRBV29-1 and TRBJ2-3; D gene uncertain. Germline values: CDR1 SQVTM, CDR2 ANQGSEA. Trimming removed 4 bases at V and 0 bases at J, with 14 bases between. CDR3 length: 15 residues. CDR3: CSVAPPWGSTDTQYF. CDR3 nucleotide sequence: TGCAGCGTTGCCCCTCCTTGGGGTAGCACAGATACGCAGTATTTT.

The V gene is TRBV30, the J gene TRBJ1-4; a weak D match, TRBD1 (5 bases). The germline gives CDR1 GTSNPN, CDR2 SVGIG (reference sequence). Trimming left V 3 bases short and J 10 bases short, with 21 bases between. The length of the CDR3 is 15 residues. DNA for the CDR3: TGTGCCTGGAGCCAGCCGGGACGTATGGACGGAAAACTGTTTTTT. It is translated as CAWSQPGRMDGKLFF.

The genes are TRBV7-3 and TRBJ2-6; 7 nucleotides agree with TRBD1. The CDR3 runs to 19 residues. Trimming removed 4 bases from V and 0 bases from J; junction bases left unmatched: 12. Per the germline V gene, CDR1 is SGHTA and CDR2 is FQGTGA. CDR3 sequence (DNA): TGTGCCAGCAGCTATTCCTTGGGACAGTCCGGCTCTGGGGCCAACGTCCTGACTTTC. Translation: CASSYSLGQSGSGANVLTF.

This rearrangement joins TRBV30 to TRBJ1-2, with a possible D match to TRBD1 (5 bases). This CDR3 is built from 13 residues. V was shortened by 1 base and J by 6 bases, with 12 bases between the two germline ends. The germline gives CDR1 GTSNPN, CDR2 SVGIG (reference sequence). The CDR3 spells CAWSGGRADGYTF. The CDR3 DNA reads as TGTGCCTGGAGTGGAGGCAGGGCGGATGGCTACACCTTC.

The chain couples TRBV6-4 to TRBJ1-6; 8 bases match TRBD1. The CDR3 totals 15 residues. The ends lost 6 bases at V and 7 bases at J; junction bases unmatched: 8. The V gene's germline CDR1 is MRHNA and CDR2 SNTAGT. The CDR3 DNA follows: TGTGCCAGCAGCCGCAACCGGGACAGGAATTCACCCCTCCACTTT. Its translation: CASSRNRDRNSPLHF.

This sequence joins TRBV30 and TRBJ1-5; D not certain. The CDR3 extends over 8 amino acids. Germline assignment: CDR1 GTSNPN and CDR2 SVGIG (reference sequence). V was trimmed by 4 bases and J by 11 bases, leaving 3 bases between them. DNA for the CDR3: TGTGCCTGGAAGGCCCAGCATTTT. Residues: CAWKAQHF.

The chain joins TRBV9 to TRBJ2-2; the match to TRBD1 covers 8 bases. Trimming cost V 4 bases and J 1 base; bases outside gene matches: 3. CDR3 length: 15 residues. Germline CDR1 and CDR2: SGDLS and YYNGEE. The DNA for the CDR3 is TGTGCCAGCAGCACTGACAGGGGGAACACCGGGGAGCTGTTTTTT. Encoded protein: CASSTDRGNTGELFF.

J is TRBJ1-1 and V is TRBV27, with D unresolved. Germline V gene data show CDR1 as MNHEY and CDR2 as SMNVEV (reference sequence). V shed 10 bases and J shed 0 bases, with 15 bases lying between them. The CDR3 has 14 residues. The CDR3 spells CATRGSFMNTEAFF. The DNA for the CDR3 is TGTGCCACCCGAGGCAGTTTTATGAACACTGAAGCTTTCTTT.

The chain employs TRBV6-5 and TRBJ1-4, with D unclear. This CDR3 is built from 14 residues. V lost 7 bases and J lost 6, with 15 bases in between. Looked up from germline, CDR1 is MNHEY and CDR2 is SVGAGI. CDR3 amino acids: CASTLAGVHEKLFF. The CDR3 nucleotides read TGTGCCAGCACCCTGGCCGGGGTACATGAAAAACTGTTTTTT.

This chain uses TRBV4-1 with TRBJ1-4; 7 bases match TRBD1. Germline trimming cut 0 bases from V and 5 bases from J; bases unmatched to any gene: 6. The V gene's germline CDR1 is MGHRA and CDR2 YSYEKL. This CDR3 region has 16 residues. The CDR3 sequence is CASSQDPRDRNEKLFF. The CDR3 region has the DNA TGCGCCAGCAGCCAAGACCCCCGGGACAGAAATGAAAAACTGTTTTTT.

For the CDR3, the DNA is TGTGCCAGCTCACCCGGGACTAGCGGGAGTAGAGATACGCAGTATTTT. Its protein is CASSPGTSGSRDTQYF. The chain carries TRBV7-3 and TRBJ2-3; 14 bases match TRBD2. Trimming at V came to 8 bases and at J to 5 bases, leaving 9 bases not matched to a gene. The V gene's germline CDR1 is SGHTA and CDR2 FQGTGA. CDR3 length: 16 residues.

V gene TRBV30 combines with J gene TRBJ1-2; D may be TRBD1 (6 bases). This CDR3 is built from 15 residues. CDR1 and CDR2 (germline): GTSNPN, SVGIG (reference sequence). The V gene lost 2 bases and the J gene lost 0 bases, with 13 bases spanning the gap. For the CDR3, the DNA is TGTGCCTGGAGTAAGCCGGACAGAGCTAACTATGGCTACACCTTC. It is translated as CAWSKPDRANYGYTF.

The count of this clone is one. This chain links TRBV18 with TRBJ1-3, with TRBD1 matching over 7 bases. V lost 2 bases and J lost 0; bases outside the gene matches: 4. Germline CDR1 is KGHSH and CDR2 is LQKENI. This CDR3 comprises 16 residues. CDR3 protein: CASSPTGAPSGNTIYF. CDR3 in DNA: TGTGCCAGCTCACCAACAGGGGCGCCCTCTGGAAACACCATATATTTT. Together with reference TRBV18 and TRBJ1-3, the CDR3 gives the full variable domain: NAGVMQNPRHLVRRRGQEARLRCSPMKGHSHVYWYRQLPEEGLKFMVYLQKENIIDESGMPKERFSAEFPKEGPSILRIQQVVRGDSAAYFCASSPTGAPSGNTIYFGEGSWLTVV.

V usage is TRBV3-1 (or the pseudogene TRBV3-2) and J usage is TRBJ2-2, with 13 bases matching TRBD2. CDR1 and CDR2 (germline): LGHDT, YNNKEL (reference sequence). The CDR3 is 16 amino acids. After removal of 6 bases from V and 7 bases from J, the junction contained 8 bases not matched to a gene. In DNA form, the CDR3 reads TGTGCCAGCAGTGCCACACGGACTAGCGGGAGCGGGGAGCTGTTTTTT. Protein product: CASSATRTSGSGELFF.

The chain couples TRBV13 to TRBJ2-3, with D hard to call. The V and J ends lost 2 bases and 0 bases respectively, with 9 bases between them. Germline assignment: CDR1 PRHDT and CDR2 FYEKMQ (reference sequence). The CDR3 consists of 15 residues. Here the CDR3 DNA reads TGTGCCAGCAGCTTACGACCGGGCAGCACAGATACGCAGTATTTT. Amino acid sequence: CASSLRPGSTDTQYF.

The rearrangement uses TRBV12-5 and TRBJ2-3, with D perhaps TRBD1 (5 bases). Trimming stripped 7 bases from V and 9 bases from J, with 23 bases between. The CDR3 consists of 15 residues. Germline V gives CDR1 LGHNT, CDR2 FRNRAP. CDR3 bases: TGTGCTAGTGCCCCCGAGCAGGGTACCCGTGAAACGCAGTATTTT. Translation gives CASAPEQGTRETQYF.

The chain uses TRBV5-1 and TRBJ2-2; 11 bases map to TRBD1. Unmatched junction bases numbered 6, after V lost 4 bases and J lost 1 base. CDR3 length: 17 amino acids. Per germline, CDR1 SGHRS and CDR2 YFSETQ. The CDR3 sequence is CASSTTDRGQNTGELFF. CDR3 DNA: TGCGCCAGCAGCACAACGGACAGGGGGCAGAACACCGGGGAGCTGTTTTTT. The whole variable domain, remainder taken from reference TRBV5-1 and TRBJ2-2, is KAGVTQTPRYLIKTRGQQVTLSCSPISGHRSVSWYQQTPGQGLQFLFEYFSETQRNKGNFPGRFSGRQFSNSRSEMNVSTLELGDSALYLCASSTTDRGQNTGELFFGEGSRLTVL.

The genes are TRBV7-9 and TRBJ2-7, with a weak D call TRBD2 (7 bases). Germline CDR1 is SEHNR and CDR2 is FQNEAQ (reference sequence). The CDR3 has 16 residues. The V end was cut by 5 bases, the J end by 7 bases, with 24 bases between. The CDR3 loop reads CASSHPGGRERKEQYF. CDR3 sequence (DNA): TGTGCCAGCAGCCATCCCGGGGGGCGGGAGAGGAAAGAGCAGTACTTC.

The chain links TRBV7-9 to TRBJ2-5; D is unclear. The V and J ends lost 5 bases and 5 bases respectively, with 18 bases between them. The germline CDR1 and CDR2 sequences are SEHNR and FQNEAQ (reference sequence). CDR3 length: 15 amino acids. The CDR3 nucleotides are TGTGCCAGCAGCACCCGCCGCCGGGTTAAGGAGACCCAGTACTTC. Translating gives CASSTRRRVKETQYF.

The chain joins TRBV27 to TRBJ2-7; 9 bases align to TRBD1. The CDR3 has 14 residues. Germline CDR1 reads MNHEY; CDR2 reads SMNVEV (reference sequence). J lost 4 bases, V lost 8 bases, and 9 bases had no gene match. The CDR3 sequence: CASSHRGLIYEQYF. In DNA form, the CDR3 reads TGTGCCAGCTCCCACAGGGGGCTGATATACGAGCAGTACTTC.